This T cell receptor beta chain appears in the sequencing data of a study of graft-versus-host responses after intestinal transplantation (dated by TCRdb to the early 2020s). Turning to the overall study: The transplants that recipients received were multivisceral, liver-intestinal, or isolated intestinal. A cohort of 24 intestinal transplant recipients, including one retransplant, was enrolled, and a few patients lacking pretransplant specimens were excluded. After intestinal transplantation, graft-versus-host and host-versus-graft alloreactive T cell clones in the graft, circulation and bone marrow were tracked using bulk TCR-beta CDR3 sequencing. Samples from a few later patients were sequenced in-house on an Illumina MiSeq with MiXCR processing rather than by the commercial service. Alloreactive clones were identified by sequencing pre-transplant mixed lymphocyte reaction products and comparing them with unstimulated pre-transplant donor and recipient T cells. Every recipient was given anti-thymocyte globulin induction, followed by roughly 3 years of maintenance tacrolimus and steroids. A peak of at least 4% donor T cells among recipient peripheral blood mononuclear cells was the definition used for donor T cell macrochimerism.

Turning to this clone: The clone's antigen remains unknown. No per-base quality is available; no much larger clone lies one base away.

Study-wide conclusions, independent of this receptor: Patients with donor T cell macrochimerism had high GvH to HvG T cell clonal ratios in their allografts. Conclusions were limited by the relatively low number and heterogeneity of intestinal transplant patients. Early after transplant, peak levels of circulating GvH clones were found to be associated with declines in HvG clones. GvH clones were detected in recipient bone marrow, and some appeared earlier in ileal mucosa or blood, consistent with an intestinal mucosal origin.

To prepare the library, the immunoSEQ multiplex PCR assay was applied. For most patients, high-throughput TCR-beta CDR3 sequencing of genomic DNA was performed by Adaptive Biotechnologies. In the original analysis: TCR sequencing data for more than 15 patients were retrieved from Adaptive's ImmunoSEQ software; a few other patients were processed with MiXCR and VDJtools. Because the origin of CDR3 nucleotide sequences shared between donor and recipient could not be assigned, those sequences were removed. At least 2-fold expansion over unstimulated cells and a minimum CFSE-low frequency of 0.002% (template counts) or 0.001% (read counts) were required for clones to be classified as alloreactive. Clones were considered mappable if detected in sequenced pre-transplant spleen, lymph node, or MLR CFSE-low populations of the donor or recipient. Cumulative frequency of alloreactive clones was calculated as a percentage of all sequences weighted by copy number. TCRdb took this table from immuneACCESS and kept in-frame rearrangements with V and J called. Such tables lack part of the clones; where checked against another copy, unresolved V genes explain under half of the gap, and the rest is unexplained. D and trimming come from the DNA, and the V and J calls and clone size come from that table. In this sample the table shows 35,000 to 45,000 clones, around nine tenths of which occur a single time. The ten top clones hold roughly 6.6% of the sample.

In the first month after transplant, blood samples were collected up to 4 times, and after that at least monthly when available. The sequences come from PBMCs, collected 267 days after transplant. The TCR was taken from a human patient who received an intestinal transplant, so some T cells may come from the graft donor.

The CDR3 reads CASSIGTSGAYEQYF. The DNA sequence is TGTGCCAGCAGTATAGGAACTAGCGGGGCGTACGAGCAGTACTTC. Rearrangement joined TRBV9 to TRBJ2-7, with TRBD2 identical over 10 junction bases. V and J are trimmed by 5 bases and 4 bases, and the gene matches miss 9 bases of the junction. The CDR1 and CDR2 encoded by the germline V gene are SGDLS and YYNGEE. The CDR3 numbers 15 residues from cysteine through phenylalanine. Left in the record is the CDR3 DNA by itself, 45 bases read in frame from the first base.